This T cell receptor (beta chain) was observed in a study of memory CD4+ T cells and cytomegalovirus serostatus. Study at large: Of the healthy Belgian adults, several were CMV seropositive and approximately 24 seronegative.

Clones were read by immunoSEQ multiplex PCR, and TCRdb kept only the in-frame ones, dropping some. This table holds 80,000 or so clones, roughly three quarters found once. Single viable CD3+CD4+CD8-CD45RO+ cells were sorted as the memory CD4+ T cells. Positive selection with CD4 microbeads enriched total CD4+ T cells. This clone was picked up one time. The sequence was collected from an adult in good health and CMV-seropositive. What was sequenced was memory CD4+ T cells from blood.

The CDR3 DNA follows: TGTGCCAGCACCGCAGGACAGCCCTACGAGCAGTACTTC. It encodes CASTAGQPYEQYF. The chain links TRBV28 to TRBJ2-7; maybe TRBD1 (6 bases). Germline V gene sequence: CDR1 MDHEN, CDR2 SYDVKM. V dropped 7 bases and J dropped 2 bases, with 12 bases sitting between them. There are 13 residues in the CDR3.